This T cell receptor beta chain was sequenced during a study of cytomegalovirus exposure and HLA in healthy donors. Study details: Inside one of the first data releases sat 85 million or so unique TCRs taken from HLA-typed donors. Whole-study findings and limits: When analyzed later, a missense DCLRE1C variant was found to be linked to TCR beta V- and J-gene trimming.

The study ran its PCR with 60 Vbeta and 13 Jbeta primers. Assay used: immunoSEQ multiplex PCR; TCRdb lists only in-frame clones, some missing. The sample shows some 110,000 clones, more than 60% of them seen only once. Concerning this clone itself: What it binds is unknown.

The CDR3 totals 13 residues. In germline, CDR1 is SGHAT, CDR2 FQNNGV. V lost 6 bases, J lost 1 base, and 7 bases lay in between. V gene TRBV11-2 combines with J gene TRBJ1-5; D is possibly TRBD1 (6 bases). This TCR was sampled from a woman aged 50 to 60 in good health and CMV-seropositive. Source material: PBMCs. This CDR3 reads CASSGQSNQPQHF. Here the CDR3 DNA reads TGTGCCAGCAGTGGACAGAGCAATCAGCCCCAGCATTTT.